This entry describes one TCR beta chain. Its antigen is undetermined. Germline V gene lookup returns CDR1 SGHRS and CDR2 YFSETQ. V trimming: 6 bases; J trimming: 4 bases; junction bases outside the gene matches: 6. This CDR3 is built from 14 residues. RNA, at roughly 0.45 to 1 ug, was reverse transcribed with random hexamers. Amplification of TCR beta CDR3 by immunoSEQ multiplex PCR spanned 54 Vbeta and 13 Jbeta. TCRdb fed the immunoSEQ multiplex PCR reads into MiXCR, producing one record per CDR3 protein. The repertoire holds under 350,000 distinct CDR3 sequences, with roughly nine tenths as singletons. The data were obtained in a study of CD8 T cells in Susac syndrome. Broader study findings: The number of individuals included in the study's TCR sequencing and HLA analysis was acknowledged as relatively small.

The T cells that were sequenced for TCR beta were CD8+ and CD4+ cells from blood. The multiple sclerosis controls comprised treatment-naive patients whose relapsing-remitting disease was stable or active. The sequence came from a human donor with multiple sclerosis. The chain recombines TRBV5-1 with TRBJ2-2; 7 bases map to TRBD1. The sequenced material came from CD4+ T cells from PBMCs. The DNA for the CDR3 is TGCGCCAGCACAATGGGACAGCTCACCGGGGAGCTGTTTTTT. It codes for CASTMGQLTGELFF.